What follows are 23 T cell receptor beta chains derived from one specimen sequenced in a study of shared clonotypes between healthy human individuals. Terminally differentiated effector memory CD45RA+ cells were left out of the naive CD8 fraction, which was CD45RO-negative and positively selected for CCR7. Clones were read by immunoSEQ multiplex PCR, and TCRdb kept only the in-frame ones, dropping some. The table has 700,000 to 950,000 clones, 90% to 97% seen once. Source material: naive CD8+ T cells sorted from blood. These receptors were taken from a man younger than 40 in good health.

The V call is TRBV5-1, the J call TRBJ2-3; 11 bases agree with TRBD2. With V trimmed by 1 base and J by 3 bases, 7 bases remained unmatched. Germline V gene sequence: CDR1 SGHRS, CDR2 YFSETQ. The CDR3 has 17 amino acids. CDR3 coding DNA: TGCGCCAGCAGCTTGTTGCTAGCGGGAGGCGGAACAGATACGCAGTATTTT. Translated: CASSLLLAGGGTDTQYF.

This clone was recorded only once. The chain is built from TRBV27 and TRBJ2-7; D ambiguous. V was cut by 6 bases and J by 2 bases, with 17 bases left in between. The CDR3 runs 15 residues. From germline, CDR1 is MNHEY and CDR2 SMNVEV (reference sequence). CDR3 DNA: TGTGCCAGCAGCCCACGGGTGGAGACAACCTACGAGCAGTACTTC. Translated, it gives CASSPRVETTYEQYF.

The rearrangement joins TRBV4-1 to TRBJ2-1; 7 nucleotides align to TRBD1. The CDR3 is made up of 16 amino acids. V lost 5 bases to trimming and J lost 1 base; unmatched junction nucleotides: 8. Germline loops: CDR1 MGHRA, CDR2 YSYEKL. The CDR3 is CASSYRTGASYNEQFF. For the CDR3, the DNA is TGCGCCAGCAGCTATAGAACAGGGGCTTCCTACAATGAGCAGTTCTTC.

The chain joins TRBV9 to TRBJ2-2; D not resolved. The V and J ends lost 4 bases and 5 bases respectively, with 9 bases between them. Germline loops: CDR1 SGDLS, CDR2 YYNGEE. This CDR3 has 13 amino acids. The CDR3 sequence is CASSPEETGELFF. CDR3 DNA sequence: TGTGCCAGCAGCCCCGAGGAGACCGGGGAGCTGTTTTTT.

This chain connects TRBV7-9 to TRBJ2-1, with 8 bases aligning to TRBD2. With 1 base clipped from V and 9 bases from J, the junction kept 11 bases outside the gene matches. There are 16 residues in the CDR3. Germline assignment: CDR1 SEHNR and CDR2 FQNEAQ (reference sequence). The CDR3: CASSLEEGVAGGEQFF. The CDR3 coding sequence is TGTGCCAGCAGCTTAGAAGAAGGGGTGGCGGGAGGTGAGCAGTTCTTC.

The chain links TRBV6-4 to TRBJ2-7; D is unresolved. This CDR3 has 13 amino acids. Germline assignment: CDR1 MRHNA and CDR2 SNTAGT. Trimming removed 6 bases from V and 6 bases from J, with 15 bases in between. CDR3 amino acids: CASRRYILIEQYF. DNA of the CDR3: TGTGCCAGCAGGAGATACATTTTGATCGAGCAGTACTTC.

Remarks on this clone: This CDR3 is also generated by other DNA sequences in the sample. DNA of the CDR3: TGTGCCAGTAGTATTGGGGAAGCCTACGAGCAGTACTTC. It is translated as CASSIGEAYEQYF. This rearrangement joins TRBV19 to TRBJ2-7; D gene uncertain. The CDR3 runs 13 residues. Germline-derived CDR1 and CDR2 are LNHDA and SQIVND (reference sequence). V was trimmed by 3 bases and J by 2 bases, leaving 8 bases between them.

This clone was seen just once. The chain links TRBV6-1 to TRBJ1-1; D is unclear. The CDR3 has 14 residues. V lost 3 bases and J 5 bases, leaving 13 bases between the germline ends. Germline CDR1 and CDR2: MNHNS and SASEGT. CDR3 sequence reads: CASSDISGRTEAFF. For the CDR3, the DNA is TGTGCCAGCAGTGATATATCAGGACGTACTGAAGCTTTCTTT.

This chain connects TRBV7-8 to TRBJ2-5; D gene ambiguous. CDR1 and CDR2 from the germline V gene are SGHVS and FQNEAQ. Trimming removed 3 bases at V and 0 bases at J, with 11 bases between. The CDR3 is 15 residues long. The CDR3 sequence: CASSLLVTDQETQYF. The CDR3 nucleotides are TGTGCCAGCAGCTTGTTAGTCACAGACCAAGAGACCCAGTACTTC.

Concerning this clone itself: The sample holds other DNA sequences that translate to the same CDR3. The J gene is TRBJ2-1, the V gene TRBV4-1, with TRBD2 matching over 14 bases. V dropped 6 bases and J dropped 6; count of bases not matched to a gene: 4. CDR1 and CDR2 (germline): MGHRA, YSYEKL. CDR3 length: 15 amino acids. This CDR3 is CASSPGLAGGNEQFF. The CDR3 region has the DNA TGCGCCAGCAGTCCTGGACTAGCGGGGGGCAATGAGCAGTTCTTC.

The chain joins TRBV7-6 to TRBJ2-2, with D possibly TRBD2 on 5 matching bases. Trimming removed 8 bases at V and 0 bases at J, with 19 bases between. The CDR3 length is 17 residues. The germline CDR1 and CDR2 sequences are SGHVS and FNYEAQ. The CDR3 protein is CASSPSTQAANTGELFF. The CDR3 region has the DNA TGTGCCAGCTCACCGAGCACTCAAGCGGCGAACACCGGGGAGCTGTTTTTT.

The chain employs TRBV29-1 and TRBJ2-1; D ambiguous. The CDR3 extends over 17 amino acids. The germline V and J ends were trimmed by 0 bases and 0 bases, with 15 bases remaining between them. Germline CDR1 is SQVTM and CDR2 is ANQGSEA. CDR3 loop: CSVEDLNHQSSYNEQFF. CDR3 in DNA: TGCAGCGTTGAAGACTTAAACCATCAGAGCTCCTACAATGAGCAGTTCTTC.

The rearrangement links TRBV9 to TRBJ2-1; 7 bases are a match to TRBD2. The trim removed 6 bases at V and 0 bases at J, leaving 9 bases unmatched. CDR1 and CDR2 from the germline V gene are SGDLS and YYNGEE. The CDR3 is made up of 16 amino acids. Written as DNA, the CDR3 is TGTGCCAGCACCAAATCCGGCGGGAGCTCCTACAATGAGCAGTTCTTC. This codes for CASTKSGGSSYNEQFF.

This clone was counted a single time. The chain links TRBV27 to TRBJ2-1, with 8 bases aligning to TRBD2. Germline loops: CDR1 MNHEY, CDR2 SMNVEV (reference sequence). This CDR3 is built from 15 residues. J was trimmed by 5 bases and V by 9 bases; bases with no gene match: 12. CDR3 sequence (DNA): TGTGCCAGTACGACTGGGGCTAGCGGGCACAATGAGCAGTTCTTC. Its translation: CASTTGASGHNEQFF.

This chain uses TRBV25-1 with TRBJ1-1, with a weak D call TRBD1 (6 bases). Germline assignment: CDR1 MGHDK and CDR2 SYGVNS. The CDR3 covers 14 residues. The V gene lost 4 bases and the J gene lost 0 bases, with 9 bases spanning the gap. The CDR3 DNA reads as TGTGCCAGCAGTGCCAGGGGCCTGAACACTGAAGCTTTCTTT. This gives the protein CASSARGLNTEAFF.

This chain uses TRBV9 with TRBJ2-5; 13 nucleotides line up with TRBD2. This CDR3 is 18 amino acids long. Germline CDR1 reads SGDLS; CDR2 reads YYNGEE. J was trimmed by 7 bases and V by 3 bases; bases with no gene match: 15. This CDR3 reads CASSGSGTSGNPPGTQYF. CDR3 bases: TGTGCCAGCAGCGGTAGCGGGACTAGCGGGAACCCCCCGGGGACCCAGTACTTC.

The CDR3 reads CASSSPQENEKLFF. DNA of the CDR3: TGTGCCAGCAGCTCTCCACAGGAAAATGAAAAACTGTTTTTT. This chain links TRBV7-9 with TRBJ1-4; D is possibly TRBD1 (5 bases). Trimming cost V 4 bases and J 5 bases, with 11 bases left between them. Germline-derived CDR1 and CDR2 are SEHNR and FQNEAQ (reference sequence). The CDR3 consists of 14 residues.

CDR3 DNA sequence: TGTGCCAGCAGCCAAGATTTGTACCAAGAGACCCAGTACTTC. Protein: CASSQDLYQETQYF. The chain links TRBV4-2 to TRBJ2-5; D unresolved. Germline CDR1 is LGHNA and CDR2 is YNFKEQ. The CDR3 has 14 residues. The V gene lost 0 bases and the J gene lost 0 bases, with 5 bases spanning the gap.

This clone was observed once. This chain connects TRBV2 to TRBJ1-2; weak D call: TRBD1 (5 bases). This CDR3 comprises 14 residues. CDR1 SNHLY and CDR2 FYNNEI come from the germline V gene. V was shortened by 0 bases and J by 3 bases, with 8 bases between the two germline ends. CDR3 nucleotides: TGTGCCAGCAGTGAAGCGGGACGGGACTATGGCTACACCTTC. As protein: CASSEAGRDYGYTF.

Turning to this clone: Other DNA sequences in this sample translate to the same CDR3. This chain links TRBV9 with TRBJ2-7, with TRBD1 as a possible D gene (5 bases). The germline gives CDR1 SGDLS, CDR2 YYNGEE. The V and J ends lost 3 bases and 4 bases respectively, with 5 bases between them. The CDR3 loop spans 11 amino acids. The DNA for the CDR3 is TGTGCCAGCAGCGAGGGGTACGAGCAGTACTTC. Its translation: CASSEGYEQYF.

The chain is built from TRBV29-1 and TRBJ2-4; D unresolved. The length of the CDR3 is 13 residues. Deletions cut 5 bases from V and 7 bases from J, with 15 bases between. In germline, CDR1 is SQVTM, CDR2 ANQGSEA. CDR3 in amino acids: CSVMLVDGNIQYF. Written as DNA, the CDR3 is TGCAGCGTTATGCTCGTTGACGGGAACATTCAGTACTTC.

This chain connects TRBV30 to TRBJ2-1, with 7 bases matching TRBD1. With V trimmed by 5 bases and J by 7 bases, 5 bases remained unmatched. The length of the CDR3 is 12 residues. The germline V gene encodes CDR1 GTSNPN and CDR2 SVGIG (reference sequence). CDR3 nucleotides: TGTGCCTGGGCCTGGACAGGAAATGAGCAGTTCTTC. This gives the protein CAWAWTGNEQFF.

This chain connects TRBV29-1 to TRBJ2-1, with TRBD2 matching 8 bases. Germline V gene lookup returns CDR1 SQVTM and CDR2 ANQGSEA. The CDR3 is made up of 14 amino acids. V lost 5 bases and J lost 4; bases outside the gene matches: 7. CDR3 loop: CSVFSSGAYNEQFF. The DNA of the CDR3 is TGCAGCGTTTTTAGTAGCGGGGCATACAATGAGCAGTTCTTC.